At least ten counts were recorded for the clone carrying this T cell receptor (beta chain). The sample belongs to a study of early T cells in non-severe SARS-CoV-2 infection. This CDR3 has 14 residues. V gave up 5 bases and J gave up 4 bases, with 12 bases separating them. The germline gives CDR1 LNHNV, CDR2 YYDKDF (reference sequence). TCRdb reprocessed the 5' RACE reads with MiXCR, giving one entry per CDR3 protein. The data contain under 70,000 distinct CDR3 sequences, more than 9% of them seen just once; the ten biggest clones take up approximately 4.2%. The TCR comes from an adult who was a healthcare worker with PCR-confirmed SARS-CoV-2 infection or an uninfected control (not recorded which). Sequences were obtained from whole blood. This chain joins TRBV15 and TRBJ2-1; D possibly uses TRBD1 or TRBD2 (6 bases each). The CDR3 spells CATSPEGGYNEQFF. The CDR3, as DNA: TGTGCCACCAGCCCGGAAGGGGGGTACAATGAGCAGTTCTTC.